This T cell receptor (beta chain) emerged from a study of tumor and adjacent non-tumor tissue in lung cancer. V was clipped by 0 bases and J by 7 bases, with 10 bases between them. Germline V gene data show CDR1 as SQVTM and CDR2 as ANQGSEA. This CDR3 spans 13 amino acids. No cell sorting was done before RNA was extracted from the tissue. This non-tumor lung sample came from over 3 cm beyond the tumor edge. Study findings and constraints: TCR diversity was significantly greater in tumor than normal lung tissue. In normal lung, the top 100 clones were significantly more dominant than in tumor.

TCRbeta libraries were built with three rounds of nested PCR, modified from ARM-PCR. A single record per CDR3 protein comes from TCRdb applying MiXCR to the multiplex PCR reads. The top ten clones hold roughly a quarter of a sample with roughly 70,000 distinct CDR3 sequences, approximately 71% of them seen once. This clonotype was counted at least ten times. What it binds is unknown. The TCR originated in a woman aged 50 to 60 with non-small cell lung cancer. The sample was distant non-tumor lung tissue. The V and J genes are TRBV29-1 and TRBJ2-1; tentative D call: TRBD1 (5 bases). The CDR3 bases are TGCAGCGTTGAAGAAGGGGTTGGTAATGAGCAGTTCTTC. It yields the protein CSVEEGVGNEQFF.